This TCR beta chain was identified in a study of CD8 T cells in ankylosing spondylitis. This clonotype has a handful of counts. Its antigen is undetermined. Findings of the study overall: Some of the motif variants had earlier been found in reactive arthritis patients' fluid and blood. It appeared that ankylosing spondylitis blood was characterized by a TCR beta motif of eight highly homologous variants. Reports say disease-linked clones showed up significantly more in matched ankylosing spondylitis synovial fluid. Disease-linked clones had a CD8+ phenotype and relatively low frequency in peripheral blood.

The V and J ends lost 3 bases and 4 bases respectively, with 15 bases between them. This CDR3 is built from 15 residues. From the 5' RACE reads, TCRdb called clonotypes with MiXCR, one entry per CDR3 protein. The sample lists fewer than 750,000 distinct CDR3 sequences; roughly 20% were seen once. V usage is TRBV12-3 or TRBV12-4 and J usage is TRBJ1-2; D remains unclear. The sample was blood, either unsorted or a sorted T cell fraction (not recorded which). The sequence was collected from a male donor with ankylosing spondylitis. CDR3 amino acids: CASSLKVLTSYGYTF. The CDR3 region has the DNA TGTGCCAGCAGTTTGAAGGTCCTAACGAGCTATGGCTACACCTTC.